This T cell receptor (beta chain) was recorded in a study of T cells after yellow fever vaccination. The study's findings and limits: Overlap between CD4 and CD8 compartments was detected for a small share of clonotypes. Weaker overall, the secondary response nonetheless peaked faster (day 5 versus 15). Post-booster repertoires again held most primary-vaccination clones (about 96% CD4, over 80% CD8). Any FACS-sorted repertoire could hold abundant clonotypes that contaminate it from the bulk population.

TCRdb reanalysed the 5' RACE reads using MiXCR and keeps one entry per CDR3 protein. The profile shows a few hundred thousand distinct CDR3 sequences, 9.5% to 13% of them singletons. Points on this clonotype: Its antigen is as yet unknown.

CDR3 size: 11 residues. The V and J ends lost 8 bases and 8 bases respectively, with 9 bases between them. Germline V CDR1 and CDR2: MGHRA, YSYEKL. This material consisted of PBMCs, taken on the day of the first yellow fever vaccination. This receptor was obtained from a young man who received the YFV17D yellow fever vaccine. The chain links TRBV4-1 to TRBJ2-2; D is undetermined. The CDR3 DNA is TGCGCCAGCCTCTACGGTGGGGAGCTGTTTTTT. Residues: CASLYGGELFF.